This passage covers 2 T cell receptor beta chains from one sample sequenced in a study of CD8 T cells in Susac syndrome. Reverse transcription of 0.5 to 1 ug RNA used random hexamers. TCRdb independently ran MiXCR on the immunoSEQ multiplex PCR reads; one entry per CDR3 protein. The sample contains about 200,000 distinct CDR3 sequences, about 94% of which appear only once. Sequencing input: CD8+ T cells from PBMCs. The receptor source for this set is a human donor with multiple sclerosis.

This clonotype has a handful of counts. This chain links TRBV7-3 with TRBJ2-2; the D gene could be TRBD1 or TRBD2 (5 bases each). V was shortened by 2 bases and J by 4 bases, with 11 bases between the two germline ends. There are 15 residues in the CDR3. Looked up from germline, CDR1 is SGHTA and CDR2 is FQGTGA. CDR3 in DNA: TGTGCCAGCAGCTTAGTTGGGGGTGGCACCGGGGAGCTGTTTTTT. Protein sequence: CASSLVGGGTGELFF.

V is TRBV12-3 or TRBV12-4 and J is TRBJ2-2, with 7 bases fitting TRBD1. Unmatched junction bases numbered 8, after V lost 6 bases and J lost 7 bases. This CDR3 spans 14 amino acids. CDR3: CASSPRQGVGELFF. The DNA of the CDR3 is TGTGCCAGCAGCCCTCGACAGGGTGTCGGGGAGCTGTTTTTT.